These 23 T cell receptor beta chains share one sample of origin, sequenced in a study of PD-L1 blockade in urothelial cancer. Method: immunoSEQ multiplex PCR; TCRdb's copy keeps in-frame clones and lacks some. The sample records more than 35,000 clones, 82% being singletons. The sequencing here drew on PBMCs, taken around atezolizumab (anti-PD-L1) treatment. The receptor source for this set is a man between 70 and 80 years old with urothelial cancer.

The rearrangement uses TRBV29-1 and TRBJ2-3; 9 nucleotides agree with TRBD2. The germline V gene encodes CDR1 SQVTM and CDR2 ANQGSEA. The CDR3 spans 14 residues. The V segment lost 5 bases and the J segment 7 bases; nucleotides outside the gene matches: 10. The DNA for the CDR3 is TGCAGCGTTCCGGGCGGGAGGGCCAAAAATACGCAGTATTTT. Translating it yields CSVPGGRAKNTQYF.

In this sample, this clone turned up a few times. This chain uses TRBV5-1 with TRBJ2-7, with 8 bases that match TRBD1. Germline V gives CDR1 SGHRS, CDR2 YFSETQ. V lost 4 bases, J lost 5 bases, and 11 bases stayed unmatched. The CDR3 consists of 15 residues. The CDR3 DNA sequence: TGCGCCAGCAGCCCGAGCACAGGACAGGGACACGAGCAGTACTTC. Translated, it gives CASSPSTGQGHEQYF.

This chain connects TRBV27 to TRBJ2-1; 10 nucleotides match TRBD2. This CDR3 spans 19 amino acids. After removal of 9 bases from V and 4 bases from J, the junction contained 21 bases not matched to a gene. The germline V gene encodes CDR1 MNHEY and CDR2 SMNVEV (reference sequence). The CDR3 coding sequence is TGTGCCAGTCGTCGCTCCGGTCGCGGACTAGCGGATATTTACAATGAGCAGTTCTTC. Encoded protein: CASRRSGRGLADIYNEQFF.

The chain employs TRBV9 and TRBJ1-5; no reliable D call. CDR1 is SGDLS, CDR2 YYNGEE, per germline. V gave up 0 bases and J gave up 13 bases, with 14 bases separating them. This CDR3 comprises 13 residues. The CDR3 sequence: CASSVVPEGEQHF. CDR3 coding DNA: TGTGCCAGCAGCGTAGTTCCCGAGGGAGAACAGCATTTT. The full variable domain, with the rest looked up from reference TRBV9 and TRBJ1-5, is DSGVTQTPKHLITATGQRVTLRCSPRSGDLSVYWYQQSLDQGLQFLIQYYNGEERAKGNILERFSAQQFPDLHSELNLSSLELGDSALYFCASSVVPEGEQHFGDGTRLSIL.

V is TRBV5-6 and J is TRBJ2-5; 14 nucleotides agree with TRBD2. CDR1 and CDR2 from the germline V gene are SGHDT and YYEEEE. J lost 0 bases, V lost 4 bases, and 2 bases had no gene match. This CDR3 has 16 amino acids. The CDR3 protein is CASSPGLAGDQETQYF. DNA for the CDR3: TGTGCCAGCAGCCCGGGACTAGCGGGAGACCAAGAGACCCAGTACTTC.

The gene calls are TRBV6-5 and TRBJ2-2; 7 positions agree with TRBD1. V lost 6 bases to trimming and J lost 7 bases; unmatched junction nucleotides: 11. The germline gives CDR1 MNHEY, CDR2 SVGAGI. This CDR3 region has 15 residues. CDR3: CASSPGDRAGGELFF. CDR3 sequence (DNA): TGTGCCAGCAGCCCGGGCGACAGGGCGGGCGGGGAGCTGTTTTTT.

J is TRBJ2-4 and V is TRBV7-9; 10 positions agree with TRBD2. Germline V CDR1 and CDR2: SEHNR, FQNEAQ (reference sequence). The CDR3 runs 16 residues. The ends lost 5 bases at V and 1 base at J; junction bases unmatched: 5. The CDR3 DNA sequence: TGTGCCAGCAGCCTGACGGGACTAGCGGCCAAAAACATTCAGTACTTC. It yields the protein CASSLTGLAAKNIQYF.

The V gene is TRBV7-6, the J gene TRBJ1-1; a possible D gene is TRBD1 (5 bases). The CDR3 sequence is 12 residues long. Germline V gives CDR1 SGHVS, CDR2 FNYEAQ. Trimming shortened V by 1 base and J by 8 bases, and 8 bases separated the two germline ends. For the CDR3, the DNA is TGTGCCAGCAGCTTAGGGCAGGGCGAAGCTTTCTTT. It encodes CASSLGQGEAFF. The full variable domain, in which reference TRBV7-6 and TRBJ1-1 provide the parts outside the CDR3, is GAGVSQSPRYKVTKRGQDVALRCDPISGHVSLYWYRQALGQGPEFLTYFNYEAQQDKSGLPNDRFSAERPEGSISTLTIQRTEQRDSAMYRCASSLGQGEAFFGQGTRLTVV.

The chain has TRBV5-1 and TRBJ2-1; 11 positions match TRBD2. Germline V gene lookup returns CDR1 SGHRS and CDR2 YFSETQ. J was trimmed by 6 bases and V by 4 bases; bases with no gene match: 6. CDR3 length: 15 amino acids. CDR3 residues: CASSLSGGAGNEQFF. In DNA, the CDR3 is TGCGCCAGCAGCCTTAGCGGGGGGGCAGGCAATGAGCAGTTCTTC.

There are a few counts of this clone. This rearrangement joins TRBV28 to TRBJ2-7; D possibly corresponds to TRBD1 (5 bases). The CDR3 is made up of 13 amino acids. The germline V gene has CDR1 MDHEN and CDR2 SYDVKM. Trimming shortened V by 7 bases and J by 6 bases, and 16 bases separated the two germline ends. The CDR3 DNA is TGTGCCAGCATCGAAAGGGGAAGAGGCGAGCAGTACTTC. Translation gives CASIERGRGEQYF.

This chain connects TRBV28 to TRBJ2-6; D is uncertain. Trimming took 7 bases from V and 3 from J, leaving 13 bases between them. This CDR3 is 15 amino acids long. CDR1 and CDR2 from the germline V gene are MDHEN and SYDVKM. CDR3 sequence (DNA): TGTGCCAGCAAGTCGGAGACGCGTGGGGCCAACGTCCTGACTTTC. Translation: CASKSETRGANVLTF.

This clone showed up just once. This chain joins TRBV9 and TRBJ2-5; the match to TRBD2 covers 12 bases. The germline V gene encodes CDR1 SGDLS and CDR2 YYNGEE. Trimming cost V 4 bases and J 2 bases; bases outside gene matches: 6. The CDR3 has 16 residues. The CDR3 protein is CASSPLLAGGQETQYF. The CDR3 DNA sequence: TGTGCCAGCAGCCCTCTCCTAGCGGGGGGGCAAGAGACCCAGTACTTC.

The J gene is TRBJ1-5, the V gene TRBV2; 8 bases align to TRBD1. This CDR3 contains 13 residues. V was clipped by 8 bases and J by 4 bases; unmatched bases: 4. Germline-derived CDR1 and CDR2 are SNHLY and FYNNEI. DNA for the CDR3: TGTGCCAGCGCGGGACAGGCAAATCAGCCCCAGCATTTT. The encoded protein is CASAGQANQPQHF.

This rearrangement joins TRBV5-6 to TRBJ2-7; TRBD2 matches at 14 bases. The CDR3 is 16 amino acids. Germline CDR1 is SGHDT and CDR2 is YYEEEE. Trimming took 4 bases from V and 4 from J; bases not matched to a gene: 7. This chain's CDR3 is CASSPGLAGGWYEQYF. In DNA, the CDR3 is TGTGCCAGCAGCCCCGGACTAGCGGGAGGTTGGTACGAGCAGTACTTC.

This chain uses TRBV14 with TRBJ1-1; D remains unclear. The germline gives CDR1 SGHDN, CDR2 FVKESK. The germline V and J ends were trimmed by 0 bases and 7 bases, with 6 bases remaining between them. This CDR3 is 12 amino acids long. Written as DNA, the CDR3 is TGTGCCAGCAGCCAAGATGGGAGTGAAGCTTTCTTT. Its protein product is CASSQDGSEAFF.

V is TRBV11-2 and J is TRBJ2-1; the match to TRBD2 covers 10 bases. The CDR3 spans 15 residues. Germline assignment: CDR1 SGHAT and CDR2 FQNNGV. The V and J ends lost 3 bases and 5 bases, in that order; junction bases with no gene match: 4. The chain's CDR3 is CASSFTSGGDNEQFF. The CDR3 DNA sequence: TGTGCCAGCAGCTTTACCAGCGGGGGGGACAATGAGCAGTTCTTC.

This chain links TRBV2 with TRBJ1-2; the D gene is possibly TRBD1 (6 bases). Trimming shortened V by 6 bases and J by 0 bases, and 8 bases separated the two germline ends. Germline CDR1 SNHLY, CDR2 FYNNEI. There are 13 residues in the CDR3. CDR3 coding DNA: TGTGCCAGCAGACGGACAGCTAACTATGGCTACACCTTC. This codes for CASRRTANYGYTF.

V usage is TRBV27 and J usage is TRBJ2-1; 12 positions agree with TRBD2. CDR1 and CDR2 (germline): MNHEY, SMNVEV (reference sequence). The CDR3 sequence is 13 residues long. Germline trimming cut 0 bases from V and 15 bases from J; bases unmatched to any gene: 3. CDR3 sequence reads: CASSLSGTSGLFF. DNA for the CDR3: TGTGCCAGCAGTTTATCCGGGACTAGCGGGCTGTTCTTC.

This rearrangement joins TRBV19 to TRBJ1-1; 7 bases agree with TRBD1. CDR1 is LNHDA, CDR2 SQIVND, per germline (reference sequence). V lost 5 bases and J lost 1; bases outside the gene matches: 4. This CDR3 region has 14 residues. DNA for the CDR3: TGTGCCAGTAGTTTAGGGACAGCGAACACTGAAGCTTTCTTT. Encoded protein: CASSLGTANTEAFF.

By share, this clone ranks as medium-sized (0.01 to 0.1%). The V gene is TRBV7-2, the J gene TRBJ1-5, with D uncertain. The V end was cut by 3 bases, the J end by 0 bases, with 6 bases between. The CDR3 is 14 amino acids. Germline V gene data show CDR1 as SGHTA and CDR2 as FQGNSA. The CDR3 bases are TGTGCCAGCAGCTTTATAAATAGCAATCAGCCCCAGCATTTT. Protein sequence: CASSFINSNQPQHF.

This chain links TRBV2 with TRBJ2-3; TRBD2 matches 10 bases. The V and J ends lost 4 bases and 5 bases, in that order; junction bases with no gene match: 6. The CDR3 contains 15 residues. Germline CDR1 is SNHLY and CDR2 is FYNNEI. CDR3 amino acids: CASSGQRGGVDTQYF. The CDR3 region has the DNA TGTGCCAGCAGTGGCCAGCGGGGGGGCGTAGATACGCAGTATTTT. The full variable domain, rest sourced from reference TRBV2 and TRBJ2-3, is EPEVTQTPSHQVTQMGQEVILRCVPISNHLYFYWYRQILGQKVEFLVSFYNNEISEKSEIFDDQFSVERPDGSNFTLKIRSTKLEDSAMYFCASSGQRGGVDTQYFGPGTRLTVL.

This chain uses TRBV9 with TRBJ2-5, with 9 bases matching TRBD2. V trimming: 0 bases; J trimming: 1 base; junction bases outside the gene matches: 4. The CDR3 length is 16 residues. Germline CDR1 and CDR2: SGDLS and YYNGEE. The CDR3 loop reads CASSVGRAGGQETQYF. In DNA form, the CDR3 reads TGTGCCAGCAGCGTAGGGAGAGCGGGAGGCCAAGAGACCCAGTACTTC.

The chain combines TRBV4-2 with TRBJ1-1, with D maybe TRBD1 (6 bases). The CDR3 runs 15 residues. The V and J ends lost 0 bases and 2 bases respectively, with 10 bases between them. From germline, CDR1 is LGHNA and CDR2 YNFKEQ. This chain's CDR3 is CASSQETGPNTEAFF. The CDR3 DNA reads TGTGCCAGCAGCCAAGAAACAGGGCCCAACACTGAAGCTTTCTTT.